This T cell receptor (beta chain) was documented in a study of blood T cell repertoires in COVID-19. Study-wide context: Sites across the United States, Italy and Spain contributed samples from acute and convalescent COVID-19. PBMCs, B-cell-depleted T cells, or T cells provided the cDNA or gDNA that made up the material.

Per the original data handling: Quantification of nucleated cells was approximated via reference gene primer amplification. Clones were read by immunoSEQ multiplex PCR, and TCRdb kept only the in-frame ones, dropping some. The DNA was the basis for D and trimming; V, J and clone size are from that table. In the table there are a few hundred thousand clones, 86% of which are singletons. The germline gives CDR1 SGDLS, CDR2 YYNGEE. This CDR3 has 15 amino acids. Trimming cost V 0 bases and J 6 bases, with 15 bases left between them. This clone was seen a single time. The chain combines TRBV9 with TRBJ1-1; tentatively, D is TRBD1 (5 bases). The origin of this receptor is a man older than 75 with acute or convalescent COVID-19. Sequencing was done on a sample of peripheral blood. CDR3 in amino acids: CASSVAEGRRAEAFF. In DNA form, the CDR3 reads TGTGCCAGCAGCGTAGCTGAAGGGCGCAGGGCTGAAGCTTTCTTT.